This T cell receptor (beta chain) was sequenced for a study of CD4 T cells in relation to SARS-CoV-2 and coronaviruses. General study points: The assay detects memory recall responses, not culture-primed primary responses.

Assay used: immunoSEQ multiplex PCR; TCRdb lists only in-frame clones, some missing. Found here are approximately 70,000 clones, just over 90% of them singletons; the top ten hold under 0.25%. CD4+ T cells from unexposed donors were obtained before the COVID-19 pandemic (2011-2018). This CDR3 spans 14 amino acids. Germline values: CDR1 MNHNS, CDR2 SASEGT. For this clone: Its antigen is not identified. A read error may produce the germline difference seen at one junction end.

The sample comprised naive CD4+ T cells from PBMCs. Subset specified: naive CD4+ T cells isolated by negative enrichment. The source of this sequence is a human donor in good health. The chain combines TRBV6-1 with TRBJ1-2; D possibly corresponds to TRBD1 (6 bases). This CDR3 reads CASSEGPGQPLGSF. Here the CDR3 DNA reads TGTGCCAGCAGTGAAGGGCCGGGACAACCGCTGGGGTCCTTC.